Listed below are T cell receptor beta chains from one sample, sequenced in a study of blood T cell repertoires in COVID-19. Libraries were prepared by immunoSEQ multiplex PCR; TCRdb keeps only in-frame clonotypes and omits some of them. Seen here are around 470,000 clones, roughly 89% observed once, and the top ten hold around 0.92%. Sequencing was performed on peripheral blood. These receptors were taken from a man aged 18 to 35 with COVID-19, enrolled during active disease. Both conserved end residues are part of each CDR3. Fields, in order: CDR3 length, clone size, V gene, J gene, D gene, CDR3 DNA, CDR3 protein. A D gene is named only where the DNA matches it firmly. Size is omitted from some rows. Given values are once, few, many or a class for expanded clones.

>15|-|TRBV27|TRBJ2-3|TRBD2
TGTGCCAGCAGTTTGACTAGCGTAAACACAGATACGCAGTATTTT
CASSLTSVNTDTQYF
>15|-|TRBV21-1|TRBJ1-2|-
TGTGCCAGCAGCAAAAATTATCCAGACAGCTATGGCTACACCTTC
CASSKNYPDSYGYTF
>15|-|TRBV11-3|TRBJ2-2|-
TGTGCCAGCAGCCCCTCGGGAGCCCAACACGGGGAGCTGTTTTTT
CASSPSGAQHGELFF
>18|-|TRBV4-1|TRBJ2-3|TRBD2
TGCGCCAGCAGCCAAGGAACCTGGACTAGCGGACCCACAGATACGCAGTATTTT
CASSQGTWTSGPTDTQYF
>14|once|TRBV5-1|TRBJ1-1|-
TGCGCCAGCAGACCGGAGACTGTGAGGGCTGAAGCTTTCTTT
CASRPETVRAEAFF
>11|-|TRBV10-1|TRBJ2-7|-
TGCGCCAGCAGTGATTTCAGTGAGCAGTACTTC
CASSDFSEQYF
>13|-|TRBV12-3/TRBV12-4|TRBJ2-2|-
TGTGCCAGCAGTTTAGAACTCACCGGGGAGCTGTTTTTT
CASSLELTGELFF
>16|-|TRBV9|TRBJ1-1|TRBD1
TGTGCCAGCAGCGTACCGGGACAGGGAATCGACACTGAAGCTTTCTTT
CASSVPGQGIDTEAFF
>14|-|TRBV10-3|TRBJ2-7|-
TGTGCCATCAGTGAATGGGGGGATCCTTACGAGCAGTACTTC
CAISEWGDPYEQYF
>15|-|TRBV3-1/TRBV3-2|TRBJ1-4|-
TGTGCCAGCAGCCAAGATACTAGGGTGGATGAAAAACTGTTTTTT
CASSQDTRVDEKLFF
>16|-|TRBV5-1|TRBJ2-1|-
TGCGCCAGCAGCTGGAGGATGTTAGGCCCTTTAGGTGAGCAGTTCTTC
CASSWRMLGPLGEQFF
>11|few|TRBV12-3/TRBV12-4|TRBJ2-7|-
TGTGCCAGCAGTTTTTCGGACGAGCAGTACTTC
CASSFSDEQYF
>13|few|TRBV12-3/TRBV12-4|TRBJ1-1|-
TGTGCCAGCAGTTTGGGCCCGAACACTGAAGCTTTCTTT
CASSLGPNTEAFF
>19|-|TRBV11-2|TRBJ2-4|-
TGTGCCAGCAGCTCCCGTTACCGGAACAGGGTATTTGACAAAAACATTCAGTACTTC
CASSSRYRNRVFDKNIQYF
>12|-|TRBV2|TRBJ2-2|-
TGTGCCAGCAATGTATACACCGGGGAGCTGTTTTTT
CASNVYTGELFF
>13|-|TRBV4-1|TRBJ1-6|-
TGCGCCAGCAGCCAGCTAGAGAATTCACCCCTCCACTTT
CASSQLENSPLHF
>15|-|TRBV7-9|TRBJ2-7|TRBD1
TGTGCCAGCAGCCCCACCCAGGGACAGGGCTACGAGCAGTACTTC
CASSPTQGQGYEQYF
>15|once|TRBV28|TRBJ1-5|TRBD1
TGTGCCAGCAGTCTGGGGACAGGGAAAAATCAGCCCCAGCATTTT
CASSLGTGKNQPQHF
>14|-|TRBV7-8|TRBJ1-6|-
TGTGCCAGCAGCTTAGGACAGTTAAATTCACCCCTCCACTTT
CASSLGQLNSPLHF
>11|-|TRBV6-5|TRBJ1-1|-
TGTGCCAGCAGGGTTGGAGGAGGAGCTTTCTTT
CASRVGGGAFF
>13|-|TRBV29-1|TRBJ1-1|-
TGCAGCGTTGAAGACCCAAAGGAGGTTGAAGCTTTCTTT
CSVEDPKEVEAFF
>14|-|TRBV11-2|TRBJ2-5|-
TGTGCCAGCAGCCCTGCGGTGGCGGGAGAGACCCAGTACTTC
CASSPAVAGETQYF
>13|-|TRBV6-4|TRBJ2-1|-
TGTGCCAGCAGTGAGCGAACCTACAATGAGCAGTTCTTC
CASSERTYNEQFF
>19|-|TRBV11-3|TRBJ2-1|TRBD2
TGTGCCAGCAGCGCCTCCCCGCTAGCGGGAGGCTCCCGGTCCAATGAGCAGTTCTTC
CASSASPLAGGSRSNEQFF
>17|-|TRBV27|TRBJ2-2|TRBD2
TGTGCCAGCAGTTCACCCCTAGCGGGAAAGGGTTCCGGGGAGCTGTTTTTT
CASSSPLAGKGSGELFF
>15|-|TRBV19|TRBJ1-5|-
TGTGCCAGTAGTATACGTGGCCTCCCCAATCAGCCCCAGCATTTT
CASSIRGLPNQPQHF
>14|-|TRBV7-9|TRBJ1-1|-
TGTGCCAGCAGCTCAGGACAGACCAACACTGAAGCTTTCTTT
CASSSGQTNTEAFF
>16|-|TRBV9|TRBJ2-7|-
TGTGCCAGCAGCGTAGATCCCGCTAGCAGGTCCTACGAGCAGTACTTC
CASSVDPASRSYEQYF
>14|-|TRBV2|TRBJ2-5|TRBD2
TGTGCCAGCAGTGAAGGACTAGCGGGAGAGACCCAGTACTTC
CASSEGLAGETQYF
>16|-|TRBV18|TRBJ2-1|TRBD1
TGTGCCAGCTCACCATTCGGGACAGGGTCGGCGGATGAGCAGTTCTTC
CASSPFGTGSADEQFF
>15|-|TRBV24-1|TRBJ1-3|-
TGTGCCACCAGTGATTTGTCAGGGAAGGGAAACACCATATATTTT
CATSDLSGKGNTIYF
>15|-|TRBV28|TRBJ2-1|-
TGTGCCAGCAGTTTTCGAGGGCATATTACCAATGAGCAGTTCTTC
CASSFRGHITNEQFF
>13|-|TRBV29-1|TRBJ2-1|TRBD2
TGCAGCGTTGTGCTAGCGGGGACCACCGAGCAGTTCTTC
CSVVLAGTTEQFF
>15|-|TRBV3-1/TRBV3-2|TRBJ2-3|TRBD2
TGTGCCAGCAGCCAACGGACTAGCGGTGCAGATACGCAGTATTTT
CASSQRTSGADTQYF
>13|-|TRBV29-1|TRBJ1-2|TRBD1
TGCAGCGTTGTATGGGACAGTATGAATGGCTACACCTTC
CSVVWDSMNGYTF
>16|-|TRBV10-3|TRBJ1-3|TRBD1
TGTGCCATCAGTGGAATCGACAGGGCCCCCGGAAACACCATATATTTT
CAISGIDRAPGNTIYF
>16|-|TRBV5-1|TRBJ2-7|TRBD2
TGCGCCAGCAGCTTGGCCCGGGGGGGCTACTCCTACGAGCAGTACTTC
CASSLARGGYSYEQYF
>13|-|TRBV29-1|TRBJ2-3|TRBD1
TGCAGCGCGGACAGGGGAAACACAGATACGCAGTATTTT
CSADRGNTDTQYF
>11|once|TRBV25-1|TRBJ2-7|-
TGTGCCAGCAGTGGAGGGGGCGAGCAGTACTTC
CASSGGGEQYF
>14|-|TRBV4-1|TRBJ1-5|-
TGCGCCAGCAGCCAACCAGGGGGCAATCAGCCCCAGCATTTT
CASSQPGGNQPQHF
>15|-|TRBV7-9|TRBJ2-1|TRBD2
TGTGCCAGCAGCCAAAGGACTAGCGGGAGGGATGAGCAGTTCTTC
CASSQRTSGRDEQFF
>14|once|TRBV6-5|TRBJ1-4|-
TGTGCCAGCAGACCCGTGGTACAGAATGAAAAACTGTTTTTT
CASRPVVQNEKLFF
>13|-|TRBV19|TRBJ1-1|-
TGTGCCAGTAGTAAACAGGAGAACACTGAAGCTTTCTTT
CASSKQENTEAFF
>15|-|TRBV11-2|TRBJ1-5|-
TGTGCCAGCAGCTTAGCAGGGTCGGGCAATCAGCCCCAGCATTTT
CASSLAGSGNQPQHF
>16|once|TRBV3-1/TRBV3-2|TRBJ2-1|TRBD2
TGTGCCAGCAGCCCCGGAAAGGCTAGCGGCCTCCATGAGCAGTTCTTC
CASSPGKASGLHEQFF